These 21 T cell receptor beta chains were sequenced from one sample in a study of CD8+ T cells in alopecia areata. RNA was extracted and reverse transcribed into cDNA as the sequencing template. Profiling relied on immunoSEQ multiplex PCR, and the TCRdb table lists in-frame clones only, not all of them. The sample has about 110,000 clones, under 60% seen once; the top ten hold roughly a quarter. The material sequenced was NKG2D-low CD8+ T cells sorted from blood. Receptor source: a human donor with alopecia areata.

This chain connects TRBV14 to TRBJ2-5, with D possibly being TRBD1 (5 bases). Germline V gene data show CDR1 as SGHDN and CDR2 as FVKESK. This CDR3 is built from 14 residues. Trimming took off 4 bases at V and 1 base at J, with 10 bases between the two ends. The DNA for the CDR3 is TGTGCCAGCAGCCCAGGACAAGCCCAAGAGACCCAGTACTTC. Amino acids: CASSPGQAQETQYF.

The chain employs TRBV4-1 and TRBJ1-1; D possibly corresponds to TRBD1 (5 bases). The CDR3 totals 17 residues. Germline V lookup: CDR1 MGHRA, CDR2 YSYEKL. Trimming pared 0 bases from V and 4 bases from J, leaving 18 bases between. The CDR3 protein is CASSQDFSRGVATEAFF. CDR3 in DNA: TGCGCCAGCAGCCAAGATTTTTCGAGGGGAGTGGCCACTGAAGCTTTCTTT.

This rearrangement joins TRBV5-1 to TRBJ2-1, with D maybe TRBD1 (5 bases). CDR1 and CDR2 from the germline V gene are SGHRS and YFSETQ. The CDR3 runs 17 residues. The germline V and J ends were trimmed by 0 bases and 3 bases, with 16 bases remaining between them. The CDR3 nucleotides read TGCGCCAGCAGCTTGGGTTCTTTAGACAGCTACTACAATGAGCAGTTCTTC. It codes for CASSLGSLDSYYNEQFF.

This chain links TRBV7-8 with TRBJ1-1; no reliable D call. Germline CDR1 and CDR2: SGHVS and FQNEAQ. V was cut by 1 base and J by 4 bases, with 7 bases left in between. The CDR3 sequence is 13 residues long. The CDR3 DNA reads as TGTGCCAGCAGCTTAGAAGTAACCACTGAAGCTTTCTTT. Amino acid sequence: CASSLEVTTEAFF. Supplemented by reference TRBV7-8 and TRBJ1-1, the full variable domain reads GAGVSQSPRYKVAKRGQDVALRCDPISGHVSLFWYQQALGQGPEFLTYFQNEAQLDKSGLPSDRFFAERPEGSVSTLKIQRTQQEDSAVYLCASSLEVTTEAFFGQGTRLTVV.

The CDR3 DNA reads TGTGCCAGCAGGACTAGCGGGGATATCTACGAGCAGTACTTC. Translating it yields CASRTSGDIYEQYF. The gene calls are TRBV2 and TRBJ2-7, with 11 bases that match TRBD2. CDR1 is SNHLY, CDR2 FYNNEI, per germline. Trimming cost V 6 bases and J 3 bases; bases outside gene matches: 4. There are 14 residues in the CDR3.

The chain uses TRBV29-1 and TRBJ1-4; D is undetermined. V was trimmed by 8 bases and J by 4 bases, leaving 11 bases between them. Germline CDR1 is SQVTM and CDR2 is ANQGSEA. The CDR3 runs 12 residues. The chain's CDR3 is CSSVDHNEKLFF. CDR3 DNA: TGCAGCTCGGTAGATCATAATGAAAAACTGTTTTTT.

This clone has more than one count but fewer than ten. The V and J genes are TRBV27 and TRBJ2-1, with TRBD2 identical over 8 bases. The CDR3 contains 12 residues. Germline trimming cut 8 bases from V and 7 bases from J; bases unmatched to any gene: 4. The germline V gene encodes CDR1 MNHEY and CDR2 SMNVEV (reference sequence). The CDR3: CASCAGGNEQFF. In DNA, the CDR3 is TGTGCCAGCTGTGCGGGGGGTAATGAGCAGTTCTTC.

With respect to this clone: This same CDR3 is encoded by further DNA sequences in the sample. This chain links TRBV4-1 with TRBJ2-1; no definite D call. The germline CDR1 and CDR2 sequences are MGHRA and YSYEKL. The CDR3 is 11 residues long. V shed 6 bases and J shed 4 bases, with 4 bases lying between them. As DNA, the CDR3 is TGCGCCAGCAGTCGTTACAATGAGCAGTTCTTC. Protein product: CASSRYNEQFF.

The sample holds a few counts of this clone. The genes are TRBV7-9 and TRBJ2-3, with TRBD2 identical over 12 bases. Germline CDR1 is SEHNR and CDR2 is FQNEAQ (reference sequence). The CDR3 is 15 residues long. V shed 5 bases and J 2 bases; nucleotides not matched to a gene: 2. The CDR3 loop is CASSTSGRPTDTQYF. The CDR3 bases are TGTGCCAGCAGCACTAGCGGGAGGCCCACAGATACGCAGTATTTT. The whole variable domain, remainder taken from reference TRBV7-9 and TRBJ2-3, is DTGVSQNPRHKITKRGQNVTFRCDPISEHNRLYWYRQTLGQGPEFLTYFQNEAQLEKSRLLSDRFSAERPKGSFSTLEIQRTEQGDSAMYLCASSTSGRPTDTQYFGPGTRLTVL.

DNA for the CDR3: TGTGCCAGCACCTTTAGGGGCGGCTGGTTCGAGCAGTACTTC. Translation: CASTFRGGWFEQYF. The chain carries TRBV28 and TRBJ2-7; possibly TRBD1 for D (5 bases). The CDR3 runs 14 residues. V lost 7 bases and J 6 bases, leaving 19 bases between the germline ends. CDR1 is MDHEN and CDR2 is SYDVKM in the germline V gene.

This clone was detected only a few times. This chain connects TRBV18 to TRBJ2-1; TRBD1 matches at 8 bases. CDR1 is KGHSH, CDR2 LQKENI, per germline. The CDR3 consists of 17 residues. V was clipped by 2 bases and J by 1 base; unmatched bases: 7. The CDR3 spells CASSPYATGGSYNEQFF. The CDR3 DNA follows: TGTGCCAGCTCACCATATGCTACAGGGGGTTCCTACAATGAGCAGTTCTTC.

The chain links TRBV30 to TRBJ2-1; D not certain. From germline, CDR1 is GTSNPN and CDR2 SVGIG (reference sequence). The CDR3 is made up of 15 amino acids. V was trimmed by 0 bases and J by 2 bases, leaving 11 bases between them. The CDR3 loop reads CAWSVDSSPYNEQFF. The CDR3 coding sequence is TGTGCCTGGAGTGTAGATTCCAGCCCCTACAATGAGCAGTTCTTC.

J is TRBJ2-5 and V is TRBV7-9; D not resolved. The ends were cut back, 1 base at V and 5 bases at J, with 5 bases in the middle. The CDR3 is 12 amino acids. CDR1 is SEHNR, CDR2 FQNEAQ, per germline (reference sequence). The CDR3 here is CASSLEWETQYF. DNA for the CDR3: TGTGCCAGCAGCTTAGAGTGGGAGACCCAGTACTTC.

For the CDR3, the DNA is TGTGCCAGCAGTTCCGAATCTGATGAAAAACTGTTTTTT. This sequence encodes CASSSESDEKLFF. The genes are TRBV6-5 and TRBJ1-4; D unclear. Trimming took 4 bases from V and 6 from J, leaving 9 bases between them. The CDR3 runs to 13 residues. CDR1 and CDR2 from the germline V gene are MNHEY and SVGAGI.

The V and J genes are TRBV28 and TRBJ2-3; D is unclear. Germline CDR1 is MDHEN and CDR2 is SYDVKM. The CDR3 is made up of 15 amino acids. V was trimmed by 11 bases and J by 2 bases, leaving 20 bases between them. The CDR3, as DNA: TGTGCCTGTGGAGTATCCCTCCGGCTCACAGATACGCAGTATTTT. Its translation is CACGVSLRLTDTQYF. The complete variable domain, with remaining parts taken from reference TRBV28 and TRBJ2-3, reads DVKVTQSSRYLVKRTGEKVFLECVQDMDHENMFWYRQDPGLGLRLIYFSYDVKMKEKGDIPEGYSVSREKKERFSLILESASTNQTSMYLCACGVSLRLTDTQYFGPGTRLTVL.

The chain joins TRBV5-6 to TRBJ2-1; 13 bases match TRBD2. The CDR3 runs 17 residues. J was trimmed by 2 bases and V by 4 bases; bases with no gene match: 6. Germline V gene sequence: CDR1 SGHDT, CDR2 YYEEEE. As DNA, the CDR3 is TGTGCCAGCAGCCTAGGGACTAGCGGGATGACCTACAATGAGCAGTTCTTC. This sequence encodes CASSLGTSGMTYNEQFF.

This clone was counted between two and nine times. The chain joins TRBV6-4 to TRBJ2-1, with TRBD2 matching over 8 bases. J was trimmed by 6 bases and V by 2 bases; bases with no gene match: 3. There are 14 residues in the CDR3. The germline gives CDR1 MRHNA, CDR2 SNTAGT. This CDR3 reads CASSDMGTSNEQFF. The DNA of the CDR3 is TGTGCCAGCAGTGACATGGGGACTAGCAATGAGCAGTTCTTC.

J is TRBJ2-7 and V is TRBV27; 11 bases agree with TRBD1. This CDR3 has 14 residues. V shed 3 bases, J shed 3 bases, and the junction held 1 base outside the gene matches. Per germline, CDR1 MNHEY and CDR2 SMNVEV (reference sequence). Here the CDR3 reads CASSFGTGGYEQYF. The CDR3 DNA sequence: TGTGCCAGCAGTTTCGGGACAGGGGGCTACGAGCAGTACTTC.

This sequence joins TRBV27 and TRBJ2-3, with a possible D match to TRBD2 (5 bases). The germline gives CDR1 MNHEY, CDR2 SMNVEV (reference sequence). The V gene lost 0 bases and the J gene lost 2 bases, with 18 bases spanning the gap. The CDR3 spans 18 residues. The CDR3 loop is CASSLSAALSGYTDTQYF. In DNA, the CDR3 is TGTGCCAGCAGTTTATCGGCAGCCCTGAGCGGTTACACAGATACGCAGTATTTT.

This clone was detected only a few times. The rearrangement joins TRBV14 to TRBJ1-1; D possibly corresponds to TRBD1 (5 bases). CDR1 SGHDN and CDR2 FVKESK come from the germline V gene. V was pared by 2 bases and J by 0 bases, with 13 bases between. The CDR3 sequence is 16 residues long. The CDR3 region has the DNA TGTGCCAGCAGCCAACAGGGAACGCTGATGAACACTGAAGCTTTCTTT. Protein product: CASSQQGTLMNTEAFF.

The chain couples TRBV13 to TRBJ1-5, with TRBD1 matching 7 bases. Germline V gene sequence: CDR1 PRHDT, CDR2 FYEKMQ (reference sequence). The CDR3 runs 15 residues. V was clipped by 4 bases and J by 7 bases; unmatched bases: 10. CDR3 DNA sequence: TGTGCCAGCAGCTCAGGGAGACAGGGCGGCCAGCCCCAGCATTTT. Translated: CASSSGRQGGQPQHF.